These 2 T cell receptor beta chains share one sample of origin, sequenced in a study of cytomegalovirus exposure and HLA in healthy donors. Vbeta (60) and Jbeta (13) primers were used in the PCR. Sequencing used immunoSEQ multiplex PCR; TCRdb keeps in-frame clones, though not all of them. The sample records over 70,000 clones, just under 80% being singletons. The sequenced sample was PBMCs. These receptors originate from a male donor in good health and CMV-seropositive.

This clone was seen repeatedly, ten times or more. V usage is TRBV9 and J usage is TRBJ2-7, with 7 nucleotides matching TRBD1. This CDR3 is 15 amino acids long. Germline CDR1 SGDLS, CDR2 YYNGEE. The ends lost 0 bases at V and 6 bases at J; junction bases unmatched: 9. CDR3 coding DNA: TGTGCCAGCAGCGTAGATAGAGCGACAGGGAGCGAGCAGTACTTC. Its protein product is CASSVDRATGSEQYF.

This clone was detected once. The V call is TRBV7-2, the J call TRBJ2-1; TRBD2 might be the D (5 bases). The CDR3 contains 14 residues. Germline CDR1 reads SGHTA; CDR2 reads FQGNSA. V was cut by 5 bases and J by 9 bases, with 17 bases left in between. The CDR3 nucleotides read TGTGCCAGCAGCCGGACTCCCTGGCCAATTGAGCAGTTCTTC. Protein: CASSRTPWPIEQFF.